What follows are 26 T cell receptor beta chains derived from one specimen sequenced in a study of cytomegalovirus exposure and HLA in healthy donors. The PCR was carried out with 60 Vbeta primers and 13 Jbeta primers. Clones were read by immunoSEQ multiplex PCR, and TCRdb kept only the in-frame ones, dropping some. The data hold 180,000 or so clones, with about four fifths observed a single time. The sequenced material came from PBMCs. The receptors derive from a woman between 50 and 59 years old in good health and CMV-seronegative.

Comment on this clone: Other DNA sequences within the sample encode an identical CDR3. The CDR3 sequence: CASSLDIIGSPLHF. As DNA, the CDR3 is TGTGCCAGCAGCTTAGACATTATCGGGTCACCCCTCCACTTT. The rearrangement joins TRBV11-2 to TRBJ1-6, with D uncertain. The germline V gene has CDR1 SGHAT and CDR2 FQNNGV. Deletions cut 0 bases from V and 10 bases from J, with 10 bases between. CDR3 size: 14 residues.

This clone was observed a handful of times. The CDR3 loop is CASGEGDSYTGGYTF. The DNA for the CDR3 is TGCGCCAGCGGGGAAGGCGACAGCTACACTGGGGGCTACACCTTC. The rearrangement joins TRBV5-1 to TRBJ1-2; D possibly corresponds to TRBD1 (5 bases). The CDR3 length is 15 residues. Trimming shortened V by 7 bases and J by 8 bases, and 24 bases separated the two germline ends. Germline V gene sequence: CDR1 SGHRS, CDR2 YFSETQ.

The chain is built from TRBV5-5 and TRBJ2-7; 8 bases map to TRBD1. J lost 9 bases, V lost 4 bases, and 15 bases had no gene match. This CDR3 has 15 amino acids. The germline gives CDR1 SGHKS, CDR2 YYEKEE (reference sequence). The CDR3 here is CASSSAGGAQISQYF. The CDR3 DNA reads TGTGCCAGCAGCAGCGCAGGGGGCGCCCAGATCTCGCAGTACTTC.

The chain couples TRBV9 to TRBJ2-1; the D gene is possibly TRBD1 (5 bases). CDR1 and CDR2 (germline): SGDLS, YYNGEE. Between the trimmed V and J ends, which lost 2 bases and 1 base, there was a span of 10 bases. The CDR3 loop spans 15 amino acids. The CDR3 sequence: CASSVDTASYNEQFF. CDR3 DNA: TGTGCCAGCAGCGTGGACACAGCATCCTACAATGAGCAGTTCTTC.

V and J are TRBV5-1 and TRBJ2-7; D perhaps matches TRBD1 (6 bases). Trimming took 2 bases from V and 2 from J, leaving 17 bases between them. Germline CDR1 reads SGHRS; CDR2 reads YFSETQ. CDR3 length equals 16 residues. CDR3 DNA sequence: TGCGCCAGCAGCTTCCTCTCACAGACAGGAGCCTACGAGCAGTACTTC. This codes for CASSFLSQTGAYEQYF.

This sequence joins TRBV7-2 and TRBJ2-3, with TRBD2 matching 10 bases. Germline V lookup: CDR1 SGHTA, CDR2 FQGNSA. The CDR3 contains 16 residues. Germline trimming cut 3 bases from V and 5 bases from J; bases unmatched to any gene: 8. The CDR3 DNA is TGTGCCAGCAGCTTCGAAAGCGGGAGGGTAGGAGATACGCAGTATTTT. Encoded protein: CASSFESGRVGDTQYF.

The chain couples TRBV7-8 to TRBJ1-5, with D tentatively TRBD1 (5 bases). The CDR3 length is 15 residues. V lost 1 base and J 3 bases, leaving 10 bases between the germline ends. The germline CDR1 and CDR2 sequences are SGHVS and FQNEAQ. This chain's CDR3 is CASSLGDRPNQPQHF. In DNA, the CDR3 is TGTGCCAGCAGCTTAGGCGACAGACCCAATCAGCCCCAGCATTTT.

This chain connects TRBV9 to TRBJ1-4, with D perhaps matching TRBD1 (6 bases). The CDR3 is 14 residues long. Germline V gene data show CDR1 as SGDLS and CDR2 as YYNGEE. V gave up 3 bases and J gave up 5 bases, with 11 bases separating them. The CDR3 DNA sequence: TGTGCCAGCAGCGCGGACAGCTGGAATGAAAAACTGTTTTTT. It codes for CASSADSWNEKLFF. The whole variable domain, filled in from reference TRBV9 and TRBJ1-4, reads DSGVTQTPKHLITATGQRVTLRCSPRSGDLSVYWYQQSLDQGLQFLIQYYNGEERAKGNILERFSAQQFPDLHSELNLSSLELGDSALYFCASSADSWNEKLFFGSGTQLSVL.

The rearrangement uses TRBV4-3 and TRBJ2-3; 9 nucleotides agree with TRBD1. The CDR3 spans 18 residues. The V gene's germline CDR1 is LGHNA and CDR2 YSLEER. Germline trimming cut 0 bases from V and 6 bases from J; bases unmatched to any gene: 13. The CDR3: CASSQDLWGQGSSDTQYF. In DNA form, the CDR3 reads TGCGCCAGCAGCCAAGATCTATGGGGACAGGGTTCATCGGATACGCAGTATTTT.

V gene TRBV6-1 combines with J gene TRBJ2-1, with TRBD1 identical over 7 bases. V lost 7 bases and J lost 2; bases outside the gene matches: 5. CDR3 length equals 14 residues. Germline V gives CDR1 MNHNS, CDR2 SASEGT. Here the CDR3 DNA reads TGTGCCAGCAACCAGGGGGTAACCTACAATGAGCAGTTCTTC. Encoded protein: CASNQGVTYNEQFF.

The chain recombines TRBV29-1 with TRBJ2-2; weak D call: TRBD1 (6 bases). The V gene lost 6 bases and the J gene lost 5 bases, with 13 bases spanning the gap. The CDR3 totals 13 residues. The germline V gene encodes CDR1 SQVTM and CDR2 ANQGSEA. CDR3 DNA sequence: TGCAGCGTCGAGCCAGGGGTAACCGGGGAGCTGTTTTTT. The encoded protein is CSVEPGVTGELFF.

The rearrangement uses TRBV14 and TRBJ1-2, with D hard to call. Trimming removed 0 bases at V and 6 bases at J, with 14 bases between. The CDR3 extends over 15 amino acids. Germline CDR1 is SGHDN and CDR2 is FVKESK. The CDR3 bases are TGTGCCAGCAGCCAAGATTTGAGGCCAAGCAATGGCTACACCTTC. Translating it yields CASSQDLRPSNGYTF.

The V call is TRBV2, the J call TRBJ2-5; 7 positions agree with TRBD1. J gave up 13 bases and V 1 base, and 3 bases lay outside the gene matches. Germline CDR1 reads SNHLY; CDR2 reads FYNNEI. The CDR3 runs to 11 residues. Written as DNA, the CDR3 is TGTGCCAGCAGTGAAGGTCCAGGGGGGTACTTC. Its translation is CASSEGPGGYF.

This clone was counted once. The chain combines TRBV7-9 with TRBJ1-1; 7 bases match TRBD1. CDR3 length: 17 residues. With 2 bases clipped from V and 8 bases from J, the junction kept 17 bases outside the gene matches. Germline V gene lookup returns CDR1 SEHNR and CDR2 FQNEAQ (reference sequence). CDR3 nucleotide sequence: TGTGCCAGCAGCTTATCCAGCAGGGACAGCTCTAAACCAGAAGCTTTCTTT. Protein sequence: CASSLSSRDSSKPEAFF.

The rearrangement joins TRBV28 to TRBJ2-5, with no clear D. Judging by the DNA end, TRBJ2-7 fits better; the J call may be wrong. The CDR3 runs 17 residues. CDR1 and CDR2 from the germline V gene are MDHEN and SYDVKM. CDR3 nucleotides: TGTGCCAGCAGTTTATTGTTTTTCCGAAGATCCTCCTACGAGCAGTACTTC. Translated: CASSLLFFRRSSYEQYF.

This clone was picked up a small number of times. The chain recombines TRBV28 with TRBJ2-1; 10 positions agree with TRBD1. CDR1 is MDHEN and CDR2 is SYDVKM in the germline V gene. The CDR3 runs 14 residues. Unmatched junction bases numbered 9, after V lost 10 bases and J lost 6 bases. CDR3 protein: CATTDRGSPNEQFF. DNA of the CDR3: TGTGCCACCACGGACAGGGGGTCGCCCAATGAGCAGTTCTTC.

CDR3: CASSPPPTAGTEAFF. The CDR3 DNA reads as TGTGCCAGCTCACCACCGCCGACGGCGGGCACTGAAGCTTTCTTT. The genes are TRBV18 and TRBJ1-1; D uncertain. Trimming removed 0 bases from V and 4 bases from J, with 12 bases in between. This CDR3 has 15 amino acids. Germline lookup yields CDR1 KGHSH and CDR2 LQKENI.

This chain joins TRBV9 and TRBJ2-2; a possible D gene is TRBD1 (5 bases). The CDR3 consists of 14 residues. Germline V CDR1 and CDR2: SGDLS, YYNGEE. V was pared by 2 bases and J by 8 bases, with 13 bases between. CDR3 residues: CASSVGHSQGELFF. CDR3 in DNA: TGTGCCAGCAGCGTGGGGCATTCACAGGGGGAGCTGTTTTTT. The complete variable domain, with remaining parts taken from reference TRBV9 and TRBJ2-2, reads DSGVTQTPKHLITATGQRVTLRCSPRSGDLSVYWYQQSLDQGLQFLIQYYNGEERAKGNILERFSAQQFPDLHSELNLSSLELGDSALYFCASSVGHSQGELFFGEGSRLTVL.

This chain connects TRBV14 to TRBJ2-2; 8 nucleotides agree with TRBD1. The CDR3 runs to 17 residues. Germline CDR1 reads SGHDN; CDR2 reads FVKESK. Trimming removed 6 bases from V and 4 bases from J; junction bases left unmatched: 13. CDR3 sequence: CASSHDIQGVSTGELFF. CDR3 bases: TGTGCCAGCAGTCATGATATACAGGGGGTATCCACCGGGGAGCTGTTTTTT.

This sequence joins TRBV6-5 and TRBJ1-1, with D uncertain. Germline V CDR1 and CDR2: MNHEY, SVGAGI. Trimming shortened V by 7 bases and J by 4 bases, and 16 bases separated the two germline ends. This CDR3 spans 14 amino acids. The CDR3: CASTGGVRSTEAFF. CDR3 nucleotides: TGTGCCAGCACCGGCGGGGTACGATCCACTGAAGCTTTCTTT.

The rearrangement links TRBV7-9 to TRBJ2-7, with D perhaps matching TRBD1 (6 bases). The CDR3 extends over 15 amino acids. Deletions cut 1 base from V and 1 base from J, with 11 bases between. Germline CDR1 reads SEHNR; CDR2 reads FQNEAQ (reference sequence). The CDR3: CASSLGQGWSYEQYF. Written as DNA, the CDR3 is TGTGCCAGCAGCTTAGGGCAGGGGTGGTCCTACGAGCAGTACTTC.

The chain links TRBV27 to TRBJ1-5; D uncertain. Germline assignment: CDR1 MNHEY and CDR2 SMNVEV (reference sequence). V lost 3 bases and J lost 6, with 9 bases in between. This CDR3 region has 13 residues. CDR3 coding DNA: TGTGCCAGCAGTTTTAGCCCGGGTCAGCCCCAGCATTTT. It codes for CASSFSPGQPQHF.

This clone was detected once. The rearrangement uses TRBV5-8 and TRBJ2-5; 8 bases map to TRBD2. Looked up from germline, CDR1 is SGHTS and CDR2 is YDEGEE. V lost 4 bases and J lost 1; bases outside the gene matches: 12. CDR3 length equals 17 residues. CDR3 bases: TGTGCCAGCAGCCCACTTGGGTTAGCGGGGACCCAAGAGACCCAGTACTTC. It codes for CASSPLGLAGTQETQYF.

The CDR3: CASSNRGEQFF. CDR3 DNA: TGTGCCAGCAGCAACCGGGGTGAGCAGTTCTTC. The chain couples TRBV7-2 to TRBJ2-1; D might be TRBD2 (5 bases). The germline CDR1 and CDR2 sequences are SGHTA and FQGNSA. This CDR3 has 11 residues. V was pared by 5 bases and J by 9 bases, with 8 bases between.

The rearrangement links TRBV14 to TRBJ1-6, with a possible D match to TRBD1 (5 bases). The ends were cut back, 0 bases at V and 9 bases at J, with 9 bases in the middle. Germline V gene data show CDR1 as SGHDN and CDR2 as FVKESK. This CDR3 is built from 14 residues. CDR3 region: CASSQDRVGSPLHF. For the CDR3, the DNA is TGTGCCAGCAGCCAAGACAGGGTTGGTTCACCCCTCCACTTT.

The rearrangement links TRBV18 to TRBJ1-2; tentatively, D is TRBD1 (5 bases). Trimming removed 6 bases from V and 4 bases from J, with 21 bases in between. The CDR3 totals 16 residues. Per the germline V gene, CDR1 is KGHSH and CDR2 is LQKENI. DNA of the CDR3: TGTGCCAGCTCCGAAACGCCTAGGACAAGCATCTATGGCTACACCTTC. It encodes CASSETPRTSIYGYTF. Filled out from reference TRBV18 and TRBJ1-2, the complete variable domain reads NAGVMQNPRHLVRRRGQEARLRCSPMKGHSHVYWYRQLPEEGLKFMVYLQKENIIDESGMPKERFSAEFPKEGPSILRIQQVVRGDSAAYFCASSETPRTSIYGYTFGSGTRLTVV.